These T cell receptor beta chains were read from a single sample in a study of blood T cell repertoires in COVID-19. Only in-frame clones appear in the TCRdb table, and some are missing; sequencing was by immunoSEQ multiplex PCR. The sample contains about 280,000 clones, roughly 87% of which appear only once. The specimen was peripheral blood. The source is a human donor in a cohort sampled during active COVID-19. Each CDR3 is given with its conserved first and last residue. A D gene is named only where the DNA matches it firmly. Clone size is stated in some rows and not others, as once, few, many or a class when expanded.

j_call	clone_size	v_call	d_call	cdr3_aa	cdr3_nt
TRBJ1-5	-	TRBV4-2	TRBD1	CASSHRQGRGQPQHF	TGTGCCAGCAGCCATCGACAGGGTAGGGGTCAGCCCCAGCATTTT
TRBJ2-2	-	TRBV3-1/TRBV3-2	TRBD1	CASSQYPQGSGELFF	TGTGCCAGCAGCCAATATCCACAGGGGTCCGGGGAGCTGTTTTTT
TRBJ2-5	-	TRBV28	-	CASSLPGETQYF	TGTGCCAGCAGCCTCCCGGGGGAGACCCAGTACTTC
TRBJ1-6	-	TRBV5-4	-	CASSNTMTTGWSPLHF	TGTGCCAGCAGCAATACAATGACTACGGGGTGGTCACCCCTCCACTTT
TRBJ1-1	-	TRBV19	-	CASSIVDSWGTEAFF	TGTGCCAGTAGTATAGTTGACAGTTGGGGCACTGAAGCTTTCTTT
TRBJ1-2	-	TRBV7-9	TRBD1	CASSSTGLAGYTF	TGTGCCAGCAGCTCGACAGGGCTTGCGGGCTACACCTTC
TRBJ2-3	-	TRBV19	-	CASSIRGVSTDTQYF	TGTGCCAGTAGTATACGCGGGGTTAGCACAGATACGCAGTATTTT
TRBJ2-3	-	TRBV15	-	CATSRDRDTQYF	TGTGCCACCAGCAGAGATAGAGATACGCAGTATTTT
TRBJ2-5	-	TRBV15	-	CATSRDLEYQETQYF	TGTGCCACCAGCAGAGATTTGGAGTACCAAGAGACCCAGTACTTC
TRBJ2-7	-	TRBV6-6	-	CASRMGGPRDEQYF	TGTGCCAGCAGGATGGGAGGCCCCAGGGACGAGCAGTACTTC
TRBJ2-1	-	TRBV19	TRBD2	CASSLMGGVYNEQFF	TGTGCCAGTAGTTTGATGGGAGGGGTTTACAATGAGCAGTTCTTC
TRBJ1-2	once	TRBV6-2/TRBV6-3	TRBD1	CASSYAGTENYGYTF	TGTGCCAGCAGTTACGCCGGGACAGAAAACTATGGCTACACCTTC
TRBJ1-3	-	TRBV7-2	-	CASSSAGNSGNTIYF	TGTGCCAGCAGCTCTGCAGGGAACTCTGGAAACACCATATATTTT
TRBJ2-7	once	TRBV7-2	-	CASSDGPGRPIYEQYF	TGTGCCAGCAGCGACGGACCGGGGAGACCGATCTACGAGCAGTACTTC
TRBJ2-3	-	TRBV19	TRBD2	CASTSGSGRGTDTQYF	TGTGCCAGTACCTCAGGTAGCGGGAGGGGCACAGATACGCAGTATTTT
TRBJ2-3	-	TRBV7-3	TRBD2	CASSLLAGVPDTQYF	TGTGCCAGCAGCTTACTGGCGGGAGTCCCAGATACGCAGTATTTT
TRBJ2-1	once	TRBV24-1	TRBD2	CATSKTGTSGSYEQFF	TGTGCCACATCTAAAACCGGGACTAGCGGGAGTTATGAGCAGTTCTTC
TRBJ2-1	-	TRBV27	-	CASSSTGSSYNEQFF	TGTGCCAGCAGTTCCACAGGATCTTCCTACAATGAGCAGTTCTTC
TRBJ2-1	-	TRBV6-5	-	CASSYTQDSEQFF	TGTGCCAGCAGTTACACCCAAGACAGTGAGCAGTTCTTC
TRBJ2-1	-	TRBV7-3	TRBD2	CASSSLAGGYEQFF	TGTGCCAGCAGCTCACTAGCGGGAGGATATGAGCAGTTCTTC
TRBJ2-5	once	TRBV11-1	-	CASSSPTTVGRETQYF	TGTGCCAGCAGCTCCCCGACCACTGTGGGGCGGGAGACCCAGTACTTC
TRBJ2-5	-	TRBV5-1	-	CASSLQGVLETQYF	TGCGCCAGCAGCTTACAGGGCGTGTTAGAGACCCAGTACTTC
TRBJ1-1	-	TRBV4-1	TRBD1	CASSPIGQGAGEAFF	TGCGCCAGCAGCCCCATCGGACAGGGGGCTGGTGAAGCTTTCTTT
TRBJ2-5	-	TRBV15	-	CATSRDPAGTQYF	TGTGCCACCAGCAGAGATCCGGCGGGGACCCAGTACTTC
TRBJ2-7	once	TRBV10-3	TRBD1	CAISVDRGHNEQYF	TGTGCCATCAGTGTAGATAGGGGGCATAACGAGCAGTACTTC
TRBJ2-1	-	TRBV5-4	TRBD2	CASSPTSGRSNEQFF	TGTGCCAGCAGCCCCACTAGCGGGAGGTCTAATGAGCAGTTCTTC
TRBJ2-2	-	TRBV4-2	-	CASSQGSSGNTGELFF	TGTGCCAGCAGCCAAGGCAGTAGCGGGAACACCGGGGAGCTGTTTTTT
TRBJ2-1	-	TRBV3-1/TRBV3-2	-	CASSHRGKINEQFF	TGTGCCAGCAGCCACAGGGGTAAAATCAATGAGCAGTTCTTC
TRBJ1-5	-	TRBV2	-	CASSGGRGGNQPQHF	TGTGCCAGCAGTGGTGGCAGGGGTGGCAATCAGCCCCAGCATTTT
TRBJ2-6	-	TRBV4-1	TRBD2	CASSRYWTSGSAGANVLTF	TGCGCCAGCAGCCGCTACTGGACTAGCGGGAGTGCTGGGGCCAACGTCCTGACTTTC
TRBJ2-7	-	TRBV4-1	TRBD2	CASSQGLAGERGGQYF	TGCGCCAGCAGCCAGGGACTAGCGGGAGAAAGGGGGGGGCAGTACTTC
TRBJ1-3	-	TRBV11-2	-	CASSIYGTIYF	TGTGCCAGCAGCATTTACGGCACCATATATTTT
TRBJ2-1	-	TRBV5-1	TRBD2	CASSQTSGRASGNEQFF	TGCGCCAGCAGCCAGACTAGCGGGAGGGCCTCGGGCAATGAGCAGTTCTTC
TRBJ2-7	-	TRBV21-1	-	CASSKSTSGRDDFPYEQYF	TGTGCCAGCAGCAAATCTACTAGCGGGAGGGATGACTTTCCCTACGAGCAGTACTTC
TRBJ2-1	-	TRBV6-5	TRBD2	CASVRASGKNEQFF	TGTGCCAGCGTGAGGGCTAGCGGAAAAAATGAGCAGTTCTTC
TRBJ2-2	-	TRBV19	TRBD2	CASSISGSNTGELFF	TGTGCCAGTAGTATAAGCGGGAGCAACACCGGGGAGCTGTTTTTT
TRBJ2-3	-	TRBV28	-	CASRPQGLSTDTQYF	TGTGCCAGCAGGCCCCAGGGGCTCAGCACAGATACGCAGTATTTT
TRBJ1-5	-	TRBV3-1/TRBV3-2	-	CASSQATDNQPQHF	TGTGCCAGCAGCCAAGCCACAGATAATCAGCCCCAGCATTTT
TRBJ2-1	-	TRBV30	TRBD2	CAWSPKGKGRELHNEQFF	TGTGCCTGGAGTCCGAAGGGGAAGGGGCGGGAGCTCCACAATGAGCAGTTCTTC
TRBJ2-5	few	TRBV24-1	TRBD2	CATSDPRLAGVETQYF	TGTGCCACCAGTGATCCTCGACTAGCGGGAGTTGAGACCCAGTACTTC
TRBJ2-7	-	TRBV5-8	TRBD1	CASSPNWGTGLGYEQYF	TGTGCCAGCAGCCCGAATTGGGGGACAGGCTTAGGGTACGAGCAGTACTTC
TRBJ2-7	-	TRBV7-2	TRBD2	CASSKAGGTEQYF	TGTGCCAGCAGCAAAGCGGGAGGGACCGAGCAGTACTTC
TRBJ1-6	-	TRBV27	-	CASSLYRGSPLHF	TGTGCCAGCAGTTTATACAGAGGGTCACCCCTCCACTTT
TRBJ2-7	-	TRBV4-2	TRBD2	CASSQLAGSSYEQYF	TGTGCCAGCAGCCAACTAGCGGGTAGCTCCTACGAGCAGTACTTC
TRBJ2-3	-	TRBV5-1	TRBD1	CASSYSTGTFTDTQYF	TGCGCCAGCAGCTACTCGACAGGGACCTTCACAGATACGCAGTATTTT
TRBJ2-1	few	TRBV3-1/TRBV3-2	-	CASSQAGGSEFF	TGTGCCAGCAGCCAAGCAGGAGGGAGTGAGTTCTTC
TRBJ2-7	-	TRBV27	-	CASRMTGASEQYF	TGTGCCAGCAGGATGACTGGTGCCTCCGAGCAGTACTTC
TRBJ1-1	-	TRBV5-4	TRBD1	CASSPRDRGDTEAFF	TGTGCCAGCAGCCCCCGGGACAGGGGGGACACTGAAGCTTTCTTT
TRBJ1-2	-	TRBV27	-	CASSSNRALDGYTF	TGTGCCAGCAGTTCCAACAGGGCTCTGGATGGCTACACCTTC
TRBJ1-6	-	TRBV7-3	-	CASSLNGRNSPLHF	TGTGCCAGCAGCTTAAACGGCAGGAATTCACCCCTCCACTTT
TRBJ1-2	once	TRBV4-1	-	CASSQAPELNYGYTF	TGCGCCAGCAGCCAAGCTCCCGAGCTTAACTATGGCTACACCTTC
TRBJ2-7	many	TRBV25-1	-	CASGHQYEQYF	TGTGCAAGTGGACATCAGTACGAGCAGTACTTC